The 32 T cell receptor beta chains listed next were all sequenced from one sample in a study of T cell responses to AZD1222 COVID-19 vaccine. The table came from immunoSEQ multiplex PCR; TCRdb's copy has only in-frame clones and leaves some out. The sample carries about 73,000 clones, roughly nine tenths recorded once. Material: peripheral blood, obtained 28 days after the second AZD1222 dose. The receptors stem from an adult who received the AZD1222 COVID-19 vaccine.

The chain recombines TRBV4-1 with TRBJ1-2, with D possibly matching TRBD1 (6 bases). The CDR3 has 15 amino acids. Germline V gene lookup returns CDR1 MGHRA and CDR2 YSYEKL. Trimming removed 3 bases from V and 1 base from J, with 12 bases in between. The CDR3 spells CASSQPGEFNYGYTF. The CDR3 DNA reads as TGCGCCAGCAGCCAGCCAGGGGAATTTAACTATGGCTACACCTTC.

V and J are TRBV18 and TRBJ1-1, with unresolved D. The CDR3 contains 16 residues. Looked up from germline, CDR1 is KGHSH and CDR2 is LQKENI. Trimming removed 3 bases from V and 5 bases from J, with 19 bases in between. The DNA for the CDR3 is TGTGCCAGCTCACCCCCCGTGGGAAGGGCTGGGACTGAAGCTTTCTTT. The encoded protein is CASSPPVGRAGTEAFF. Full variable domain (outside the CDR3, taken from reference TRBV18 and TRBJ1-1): NAGVMQNPRHLVRRRGQEARLRCSPMKGHSHVYWYRQLPEEGLKFMVYLQKENIIDESGMPKERFSAEFPKEGPSILRIQQVVRGDSAAYFCASSPPVGRAGTEAFFGQGTRLTVV.

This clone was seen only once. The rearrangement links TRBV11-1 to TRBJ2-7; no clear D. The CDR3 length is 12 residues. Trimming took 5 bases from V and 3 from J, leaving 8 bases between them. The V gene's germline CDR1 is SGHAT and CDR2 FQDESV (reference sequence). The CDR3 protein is CASSHPNYEQYF. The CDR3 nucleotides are TGTGCCAGCAGCCACCCCAACTACGAGCAGTACTTC.

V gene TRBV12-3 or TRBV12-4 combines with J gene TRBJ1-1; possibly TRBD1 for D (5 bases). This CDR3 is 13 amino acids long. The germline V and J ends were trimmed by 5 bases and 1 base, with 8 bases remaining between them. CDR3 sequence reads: CASSQTGNTEAFF. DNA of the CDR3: TGTGCCAGCAGTCAAACAGGGAACACTGAAGCTTTCTTT.

Written as DNA, the CDR3 is TGTGCCACCAGTGAAGGTGCGGGACAGAGCTCCTACAATGAGCAGTTCTTC. Amino acid sequence: CATSEGAGQSSYNEQFF. V usage is TRBV24-1 and J usage is TRBJ2-1; tentatively, D is TRBD1 (7 bases). Trimming pared 4 bases from V and 0 bases from J, leaving 15 bases between. The germline V gene encodes CDR1 KGHDR and CDR2 SFDVKD. The CDR3 has 17 amino acids.

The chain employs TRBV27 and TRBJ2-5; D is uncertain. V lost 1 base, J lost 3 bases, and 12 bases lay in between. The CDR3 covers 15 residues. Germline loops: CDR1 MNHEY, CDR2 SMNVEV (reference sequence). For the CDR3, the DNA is TGTGCCAGCAGTTTATTCCCACGACCCGAAGAGACCCAGTACTTC. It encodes CASSLFPRPEETQYF.

CDR3 in DNA: TGCGCCAGCAGCTTGGTCCAAACAGGGGGCGCCTATGGCTACACCTTC. This translates into CASSLVQTGGAYGYTF. The J gene is TRBJ1-2, the V gene TRBV5-1; 9 bases line up with TRBD1. The CDR3 covers 16 residues. Germline values: CDR1 SGHRS, CDR2 YFSETQ. The V and J ends lost 0 bases and 4 bases, in that order; junction bases with no gene match: 7. The entire variable domain, with the rest obtained from reference TRBV5-1 and TRBJ1-2, is as follows: KAGVTQTPRYLIKTRGQQVTLSCSPISGHRSVSWYQQTPGQGLQFLFEYFSETQRNKGNFPGRFSGRQFSNSRSEMNVSTLELGDSALYLCASSLVQTGGAYGYTFGSGTRLTVV.

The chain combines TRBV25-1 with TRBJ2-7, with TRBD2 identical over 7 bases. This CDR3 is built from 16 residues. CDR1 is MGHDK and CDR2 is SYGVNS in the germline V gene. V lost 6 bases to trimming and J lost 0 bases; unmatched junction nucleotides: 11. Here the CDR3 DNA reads TGTGCCAGCAGGAGGCGGAATACTAGCGTCTCCTACGAGCAGTACGTC. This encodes CASRRRNTSVSYEQYV.

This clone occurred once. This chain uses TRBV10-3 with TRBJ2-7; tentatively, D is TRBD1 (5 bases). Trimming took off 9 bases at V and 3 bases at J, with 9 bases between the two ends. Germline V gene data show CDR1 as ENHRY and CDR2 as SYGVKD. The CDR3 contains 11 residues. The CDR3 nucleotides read TGTGCCATGGGGCAAAACTACGAGCAGTACTTC. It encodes CAMGQNYEQYF.

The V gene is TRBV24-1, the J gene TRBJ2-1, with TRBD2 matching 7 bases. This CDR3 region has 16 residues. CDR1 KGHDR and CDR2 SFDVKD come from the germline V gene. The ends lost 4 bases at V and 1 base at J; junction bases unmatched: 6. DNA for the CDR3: TGTGCCACCAGTGACGCTCTAGCGGCATCCTACAATGAGCAGTTCTTC. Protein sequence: CATSDALAASYNEQFF.

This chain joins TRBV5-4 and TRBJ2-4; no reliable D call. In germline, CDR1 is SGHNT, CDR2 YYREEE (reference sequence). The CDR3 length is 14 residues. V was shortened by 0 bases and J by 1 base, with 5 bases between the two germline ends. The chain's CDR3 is CASSLGGAKNIQYF. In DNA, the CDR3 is TGTGCCAGCAGCTTGGGTGGGGCCAAAAACATTCAGTACTTC.

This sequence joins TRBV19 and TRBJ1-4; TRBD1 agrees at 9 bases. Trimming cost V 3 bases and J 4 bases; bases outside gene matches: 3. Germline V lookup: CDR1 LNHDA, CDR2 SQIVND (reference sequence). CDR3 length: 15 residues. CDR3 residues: CASSMGTGYNEKLFF. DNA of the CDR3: TGTGCCAGTAGTATGGGGACAGGGTATAATGAAAAACTGTTTTTT.

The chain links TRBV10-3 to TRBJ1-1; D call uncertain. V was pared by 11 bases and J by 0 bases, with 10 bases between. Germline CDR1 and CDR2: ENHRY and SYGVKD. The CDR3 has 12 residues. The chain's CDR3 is CASSGVNTEAFF. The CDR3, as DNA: TGTGCCTCCAGCGGGGTGAACACTGAAGCTTTCTTT.

CDR3 bases: TGTGCCAGCAGTTGGGGGGACAGAACTAATTCACCCCTCCACTTT. The encoded protein is CASSWGDRTNSPLHF. The V and J genes are TRBV6-5 and TRBJ1-6; 7 bases agree with TRBD1. The V and J ends lost 4 bases and 6 bases, in that order; junction bases with no gene match: 6. The CDR3 contains 15 residues. Germline assignment: CDR1 MNHEY and CDR2 SVGAGI.

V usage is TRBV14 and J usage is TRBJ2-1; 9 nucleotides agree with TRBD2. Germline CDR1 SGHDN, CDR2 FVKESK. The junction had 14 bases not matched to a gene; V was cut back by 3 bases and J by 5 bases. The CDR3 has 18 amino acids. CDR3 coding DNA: TGTGCCAGCAGCCAGGGGATAGCGGGAGCCGGGTTCCACAATGAGCAGTTCTTC. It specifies CASSQGIAGAGFHNEQFF.

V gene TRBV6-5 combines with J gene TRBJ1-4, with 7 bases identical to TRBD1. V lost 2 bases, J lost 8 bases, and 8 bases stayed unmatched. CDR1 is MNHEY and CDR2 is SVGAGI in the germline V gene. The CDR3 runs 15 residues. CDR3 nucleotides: TGTGCCAGCAGTTACGCGGGGGCAGGGGGGGAAAAACTGTTTTTT. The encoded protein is CASSYAGAGGEKLFF.

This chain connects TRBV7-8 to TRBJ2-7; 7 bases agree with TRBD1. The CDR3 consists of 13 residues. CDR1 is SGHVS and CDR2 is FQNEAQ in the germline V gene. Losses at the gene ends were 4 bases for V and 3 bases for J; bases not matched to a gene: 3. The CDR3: CASSWGQHYEQYV. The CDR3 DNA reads TGTGCCAGCAGCTGGGGACAGCACTACGAGCAGTACGTC.

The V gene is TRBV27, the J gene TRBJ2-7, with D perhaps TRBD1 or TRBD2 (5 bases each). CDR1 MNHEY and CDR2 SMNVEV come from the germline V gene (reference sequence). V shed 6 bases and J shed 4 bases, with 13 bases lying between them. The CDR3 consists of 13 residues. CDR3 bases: TGTGCCAGCAGGCCGGGACCCGCATACGAGCAGTACGTC. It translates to CASRPGPAYEQYV.

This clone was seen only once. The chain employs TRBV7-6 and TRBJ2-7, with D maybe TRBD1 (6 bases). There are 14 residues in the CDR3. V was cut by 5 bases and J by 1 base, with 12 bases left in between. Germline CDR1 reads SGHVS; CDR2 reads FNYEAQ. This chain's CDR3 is CASSPTTGSYEQYF. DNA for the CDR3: TGTGCCAGCAGCCCGACGACAGGTTCCTACGAGCAGTACTTC.

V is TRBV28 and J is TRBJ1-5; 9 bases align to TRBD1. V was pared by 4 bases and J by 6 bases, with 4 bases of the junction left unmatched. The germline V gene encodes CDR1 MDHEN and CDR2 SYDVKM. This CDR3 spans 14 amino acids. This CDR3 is CASSSRQGGQPQHF. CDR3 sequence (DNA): TGTGCCAGCAGTTCAAGACAGGGGGGTCAGCCCCAGCATTTT.

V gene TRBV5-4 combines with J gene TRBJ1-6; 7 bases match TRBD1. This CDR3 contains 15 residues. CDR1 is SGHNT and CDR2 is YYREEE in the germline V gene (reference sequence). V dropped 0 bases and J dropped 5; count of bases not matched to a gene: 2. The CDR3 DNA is TGTGCCAGCAGCTTGGCCAGGGGGAATAATTCACCCCTCCACTTT. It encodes CASSLARGNNSPLHF.

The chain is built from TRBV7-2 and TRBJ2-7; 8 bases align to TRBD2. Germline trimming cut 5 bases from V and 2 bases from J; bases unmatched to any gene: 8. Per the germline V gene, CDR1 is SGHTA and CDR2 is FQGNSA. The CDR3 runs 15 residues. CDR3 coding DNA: TGTGCCAGCAGCCCTAGCGGACTAGCCACCTACGAGCAGTACTTC. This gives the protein CASSPSGLATYEQYF.

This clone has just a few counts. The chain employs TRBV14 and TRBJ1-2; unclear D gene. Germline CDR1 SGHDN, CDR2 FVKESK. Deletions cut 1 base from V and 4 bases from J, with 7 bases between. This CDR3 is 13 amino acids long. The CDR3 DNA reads TGTGCCAGCAGCCAAGGGCGGATCTATGGCTACACCTTC. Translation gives CASSQGRIYGYTF.

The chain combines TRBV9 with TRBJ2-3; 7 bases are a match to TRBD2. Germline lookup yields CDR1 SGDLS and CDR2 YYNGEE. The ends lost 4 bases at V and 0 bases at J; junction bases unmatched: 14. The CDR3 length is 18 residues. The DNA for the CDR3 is TGTGCCAGCAGCCCTTTTACCCTGGCTAGCGGAAGCACAGATACGCAGTATTTT. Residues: CASSPFTLASGSTDTQYF.

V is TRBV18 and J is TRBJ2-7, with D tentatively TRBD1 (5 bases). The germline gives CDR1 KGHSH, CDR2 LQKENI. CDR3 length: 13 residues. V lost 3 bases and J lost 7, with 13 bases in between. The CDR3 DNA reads TGTGCCAGCTCACCCCCCCAGGGTTGGGAGCAGTACGTC. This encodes CASSPPQGWEQYV.

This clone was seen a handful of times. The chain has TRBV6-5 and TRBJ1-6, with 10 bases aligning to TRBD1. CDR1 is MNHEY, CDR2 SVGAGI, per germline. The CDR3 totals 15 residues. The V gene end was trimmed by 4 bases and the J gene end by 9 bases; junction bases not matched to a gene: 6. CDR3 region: CASSSLTGGSSPLHF. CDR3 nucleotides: TGTGCCAGCAGTTCTTTGACAGGGGGCAGTTCACCCCTCCACTTT.

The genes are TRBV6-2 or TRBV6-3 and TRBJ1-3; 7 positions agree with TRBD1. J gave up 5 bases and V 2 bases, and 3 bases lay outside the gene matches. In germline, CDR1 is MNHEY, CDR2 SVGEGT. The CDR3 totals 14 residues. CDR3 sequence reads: CASSYPGQRNTIYF. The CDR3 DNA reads TGTGCCAGCAGTTACCCGGGACAGCGAAACACCATATATTTT.

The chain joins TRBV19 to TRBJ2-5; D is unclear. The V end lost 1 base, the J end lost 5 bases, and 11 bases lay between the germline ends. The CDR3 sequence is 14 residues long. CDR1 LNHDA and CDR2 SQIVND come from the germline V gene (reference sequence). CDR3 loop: CASSIGYGLETQYF. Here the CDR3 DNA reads TGTGCCAGTAGTATAGGTTACGGTTTGGAGACCCAGTACTTC.

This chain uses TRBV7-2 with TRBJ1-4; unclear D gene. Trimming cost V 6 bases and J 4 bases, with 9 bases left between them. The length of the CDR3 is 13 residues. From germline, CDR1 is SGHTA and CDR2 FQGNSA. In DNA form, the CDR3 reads TGTGCCAGCAGTCGGGCCCTTAATGAAAAACTGTTTTTT. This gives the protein CASSRALNEKLFF.

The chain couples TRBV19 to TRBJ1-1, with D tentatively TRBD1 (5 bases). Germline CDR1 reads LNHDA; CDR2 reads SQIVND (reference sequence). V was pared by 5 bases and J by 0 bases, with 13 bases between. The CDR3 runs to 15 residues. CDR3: CASSAPGRMNTEAFF. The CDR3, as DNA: TGTGCCAGTAGTGCCCCGGGACGGATGAACACTGAAGCTTTCTTT.

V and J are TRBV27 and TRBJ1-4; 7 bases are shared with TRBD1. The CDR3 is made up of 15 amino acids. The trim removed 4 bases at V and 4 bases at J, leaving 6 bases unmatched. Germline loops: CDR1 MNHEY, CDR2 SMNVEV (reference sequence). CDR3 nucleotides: TGTGCCAGCAGTTCTCCGGGACAGCATAATGAAAAACTGTTTTTT. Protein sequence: CASSSPGQHNEKLFF.

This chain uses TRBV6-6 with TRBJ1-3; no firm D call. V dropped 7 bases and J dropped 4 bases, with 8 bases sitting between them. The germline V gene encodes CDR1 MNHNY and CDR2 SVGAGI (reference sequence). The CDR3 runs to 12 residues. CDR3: CASTAGGNTIYF. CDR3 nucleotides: TGTGCCAGCACCGCAGGCGGAAACACCATATATTTT.